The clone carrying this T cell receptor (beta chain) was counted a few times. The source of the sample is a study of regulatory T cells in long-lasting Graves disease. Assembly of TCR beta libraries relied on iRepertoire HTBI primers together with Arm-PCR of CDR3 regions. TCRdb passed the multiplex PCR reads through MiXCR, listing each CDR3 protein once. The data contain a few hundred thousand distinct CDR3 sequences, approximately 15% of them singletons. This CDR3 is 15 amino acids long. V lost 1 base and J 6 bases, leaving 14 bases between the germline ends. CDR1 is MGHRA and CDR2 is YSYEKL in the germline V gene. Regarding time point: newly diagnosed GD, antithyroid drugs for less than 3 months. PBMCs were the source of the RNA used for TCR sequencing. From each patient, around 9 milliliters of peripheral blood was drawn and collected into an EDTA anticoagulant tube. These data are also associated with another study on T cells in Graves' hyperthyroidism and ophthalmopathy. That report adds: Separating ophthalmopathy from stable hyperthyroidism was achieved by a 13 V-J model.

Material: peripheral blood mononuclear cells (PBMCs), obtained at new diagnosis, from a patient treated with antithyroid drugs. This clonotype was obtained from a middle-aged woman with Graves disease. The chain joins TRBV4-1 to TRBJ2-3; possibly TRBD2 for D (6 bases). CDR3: CASSQVRGRGDTQYF. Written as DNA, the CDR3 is TGCGCCAGCAGCCAAGTGCGGGGAAGGGGTGATACGCAGTATTTT.